This T cell receptor (beta chain) emerged from a study of blood T cell repertoires in COVID-19. Seattle participants joined during active infection and were tracked over time. The CDR3 runs to 15 residues. Germline V gene lookup returns CDR1 MGHRA and CDR2 YSYEKL. The V and J ends lost 0 bases and 10 bases, in that order; junction bases with no gene match: 5. Original processing methods: Amplifying reference gene primers gave estimates of nucleated cell counts. Data came from immunoSEQ multiplex PCR; TCRdb stores just in-frame clones and leaves some out. V and J calls and clone size are copied from that table; D and trimming were computed from the DNA. The table records about 38,000 clones, about 74% of them present only once.

This receptor was identified in a man in his 70s with COVID-19, enrolled during active disease. The chain recombines TRBV4-1 with TRBJ2-1; 11 positions agree with TRBD2. Sequencing was carried out using peripheral blood. For the CDR3, the DNA is TGCGCCAGCAGCCAAGAAGGGACTAGCGGCGGAGAGCAGTTCTTC. Its translation is CASSQEGTSGGEQFF.